Listed below are T cell receptor beta chains from one sample, sequenced in a study of blood T cell repertoires in COVID-19. Assay: immunoSEQ multiplex PCR; the TCRdb copy retains only in-frame clones and omits some. The sample shows 60,000 to 80,000 clones, around nine tenths of them seen only once. The sample was peripheral blood. These receptors originate from a man in his sixties or seventies with acute or convalescent COVID-19. Both conserved end residues are trimmed from each CDR3.

V gene	J gene	CDR3 protein
TRBV9	TRBJ2-5	ASSAPGFRETQY
TRBV6-5	TRBJ2-7	ASSYSGGPYEQY
TRBV6-6	TRBJ2-1	ASSRSSGRGIAYNEQF
TRBV5-1	TRBJ2-1	ASTRQGGDEQF
TRBV27	TRBJ1-5	ASRTDSNQPQH
TRBV7-8	TRBJ2-1	ASSLVWSGRTAEQF
TRBV20-1	TRBJ2-1	SARDSGEQF
TRBV25-1	TRBJ2-1	ASSEPAPGTSGTQWF
TRBV3-1/TRBV3-2	TRBJ2-3	ASSQEREFRDTQY
TRBV6-1	TRBJ2-5	ASSEAQGGSQETQY
TRBV2	TRBJ2-5	ASSMRDPAGTQY
TRBV19	TRBJ1-4	ASRRPPNEKLF
TRBV7-6	TRBJ1-5	ASSLGGEQPQH
TRBV5-5	TRBJ2-3	ASSYGGRTDTQY
TRBV28	TRBJ1-2	ASSLVANNRGANGYT
TRBV30	TRBJ1-1	AWSSRENTEAF
TRBV5-5	TRBJ1-5	ASSLGTGGMNQPQH
TRBV18	TRBJ1-1	ASSQDRGVTEAF
TRBV7-4	TRBJ1-1	ARGRVALNTEAF
TRBV3-1/TRBV3-2	TRBJ2-3	ASSQMAFLITDTQY
TRBV5-8	TRBJ1-4	ASSPIGTGGEKLF
TRBV6-5	TRBJ2-7	ASSPGQPPYEQY
TRBV7-2	TRBJ2-3	ASSLVRGQGRSDTQY
TRBV11-1	TRBJ2-1	ASSLAGGQGQF
TRBV3-1/TRBV3-2	TRBJ1-2	ASNSAGGISPSLGYT
TRBV5-6	TRBJ2-7	ASSLSKGWYEQY
TRBV19	TRBJ2-1	ASSSIAGVLGNEQF
TRBV29-1	TRBJ2-1	SVVGGPGPNEQF
TRBV7-3	TRBJ2-1	ASSPGLAGFNEQF
TRBV10-3	TRBJ2-7	AISASGSSYEQY
TRBV18	TRBJ2-1	ASSPLPSSSLNNEQF
TRBV14	TRBJ2-2	ASSQVQATGELF
TRBV6-1	TRBJ1-5	ASSDNGPGNSKYQPQH
TRBV18	TRBJ2-5	ASSPPIWPRSGTQY
TRBV5-4	TRBJ1-1	ASGRQGATEAF
TRBV19	TRBJ2-3	ASSPSAGEADTQY
TRBV5-5	TRBJ2-1	ASSLRDSSYNEQF
TRBV5-1	TRBJ2-3	ASRYRQSTDTQY
TRBV14	TRBJ2-1	ASSQLSSYNEQF
TRBV11-1	TRBJ1-2	ASSLGQGEYGYT
TRBV7-6	TRBJ2-6	ASSRHNRPSGANVLT
TRBV7-9	TRBJ1-5	ASSLAGGNYQPQH
TRBV4-2	TRBJ2-2	ASSQDRNSFTGELF
TRBV7-9	TRBJ1-1	ASSPWTGYTEAF
TRBV7-6	TRBJ2-1	ASSARDRARYNEQF
TRBV6-6	TRBJ2-7	ASSGGHHEQY
TRBV19	TRBJ2-7	ASSAGAYEQY
TRBV5-1	TRBJ2-2	ASSYASWQTNTGELF
TRBV2	TRBJ1-5	ASRLGQGNNQPQH
TRBV19	TRBJ2-1	ASRNPGRTYNEQF
TRBV6-5	TRBJ1-3	ASRPSGSGNTIY
TRBV6-5	TRBJ1-1	ASSYPPGYEAF
TRBV29-1	TRBJ1-2	SAGRGGDYGYT
TRBV7-8	TRBJ1-4	ASSLGTGRREKLF
TRBV12-5	TRBJ2-3	ASGSWRGGMDTQY
TRBV6-1	TRBJ2-7	ASSEVFGASYEQY
TRBV12-3/TRBV12-4	TRBJ2-1	ASSEAKQF
TRBV28	TRBJ2-1	ASRTGGAYNEQF
TRBV28	TRBJ1-1	ASLRVGTEAF